This T cell receptor beta chain was sequenced during a study of prognosis after radiotherapy for stage I lung cancer. In this sample, this clonotype turned up a few times. There are 14 residues in the CDR3. The germline gives CDR1 LGHNA, CDR2 YSLEER. Between the trimmed V and J ends, which lost 0 bases and 7 bases, there was a span of 13 bases. From genomic DNA, two-round multiplex PCR was used to amplify TCR beta CDR3. Primers were specific to each TRBV and TRBJ gene in first-round PCR. TCRdb re-analysed the multiplex PCR reads in MiXCR, keeping a single row per CDR3 protein. The table has about 26,000 distinct CDR3 sequences, around 30% seen once; the top ten hold roughly 35%.

Specimen: PBMCs, collected before or after stereotactic body radiation therapy (not recorded which). The receptor's source is a donor aged 50 or older with non-small cell lung cancer. The chain carries TRBV4-3 and TRBJ2-7; D is perhaps TRBD2 (7 bases). CDR3 sequence reads: CASSQEGGRREQYF. CDR3 nucleotide sequence: TGCGCCAGCAGCCAAGAGGGGGGGCGCCGAGAGCAGTACTTC.